Below, 21 T cell receptor beta chains from the same sample are listed, as sequenced in a study of shared clonotypes between healthy human individuals (TCRdb year 2020). Library construction relied on the immunoSEQ multiplex PCR assay. This is the immuneACCESS table as TCRdb keeps it, with only in-frame sequences that have V and J called. A part of the clones is gone; compared with another copy, unresolved V genes explain less than half, and the rest is unexplained. The sample data list over a million clones, and about three quarters of these were observed just once. Of the sample, approximately 1.5% falls within the top ten clones. Sequenced material: memory CD4+ T cells sorted from blood. The sample's cell subset or site label, in plain terms: CD45RA-negative fraction. These receptors originate from a man aged 18 to 29 in good health.

This chain links TRBV5-1 with TRBJ1-6, with D unclear. Germline V CDR1 and CDR2: SGHRS, YFSETQ. The CDR3 totals 12 residues. The V and J ends lost 4 bases and 7 bases respectively, with 6 bases between them. The CDR3: CASSLENSPLHF. The CDR3 DNA follows: TGCGCCAGCAGCCTAGAAAATTCACCCCTCCACTTT.

The chain recombines TRBV11-2 with TRBJ2-5; D is tentatively TRBD1 or TRBD2 (5 bases each). The V end lost 3 bases, the J end lost 5 bases, and 13 bases lay between the germline ends. Germline-derived CDR1 and CDR2 are SGHAT and FQNNGV. This CDR3 comprises 14 residues. Here the CDR3 reads CASSFKRGGETQYF. The CDR3 nucleotides are TGTGCCAGCAGCTTCAAGAGGGGCGGGGAGACCCAGTACTTC. The complete variable domain, with remaining parts taken from reference TRBV11-2 and TRBJ2-5, reads EAGVAQSPRYKIIEKRQSVAFWCNPISGHATLYWYQQILGQGPKLLIQFQNNGVVDDSQLPKDRFSAERLKGVDSTLKIQPAKLEDSAVYLCASSFKRGGETQYFGPGTRLLVL.

The chain has TRBV7-2 and TRBJ2-3, with a weak D call TRBD2 (6 bases). Trimming removed 5 bases at V and 3 bases at J, with 15 bases between. Germline V gives CDR1 SGHTA, CDR2 FQGNSA. CDR3 length equals 15 residues. In nucleotides, the CDR3 is TGTGCCAGCAGCCCTGGGACTCTCCTTACAGATACGCAGTATTTT. Amino acid sequence: CASSPGTLLTDTQYF.

The rearrangement uses TRBV5-6 and TRBJ2-7; weak D call: TRBD1 (5 bases). Germline V lookup: CDR1 SGHDT, CDR2 YYEEEE. The CDR3 is 14 amino acids. Trimming stripped 1 base from V and 5 bases from J, with 13 bases between. CDR3 sequence reads: CASSLIRVSNEQYF. The CDR3 DNA sequence: TGTGCCAGCAGCTTGATCAGGGTGAGCAACGAGCAGTACTTC.

The gene calls are TRBV6-1 and TRBJ2-2; TRBD2 might be the D (6 bases). Per the germline V gene, CDR1 is MNHNS and CDR2 is SASEGT. Trimming took 0 bases from V and 6 from J, leaving 20 bases between them. The CDR3 covers 18 residues. In DNA, the CDR3 is TGTGCCAGCAGTGAAGCGCGTAGGACTATGGACGTCGCCGGGGAGCTGTTTTTT. Its protein product is CASSEARRTMDVAGELFF.

The genes are TRBV5-1 and TRBJ1-2; 10 bases align to TRBD1. There are 14 residues in the CDR3. CDR1 and CDR2 (germline): SGHRS, YFSETQ. The ends lost 0 bases at V and 8 bases at J; junction bases unmatched: 4. In DNA form, the CDR3 reads TGCGCCAGCAGCTTGGAGGGGACAGGGGTCGGCTACACCTTC. Encoded protein: CASSLEGTGVGYTF.

This clone has more than one count but fewer than ten. V gene TRBV2 combines with J gene TRBJ2-5; 7 bases align to TRBD1. V lost 4 bases, J lost 4 bases, and 9 bases stayed unmatched. CDR1 and CDR2 from the germline V gene are SNHLY and FYNNEI. The CDR3 covers 15 residues. CDR3 region: CASSVNRGAGETQYF. The CDR3 DNA reads TGTGCCAGCAGTGTAAACAGGGGCGCAGGAGAGACCCAGTACTTC.

The chain has TRBV28 and TRBJ1-1; possible D gene TRBD1, 5 bases. The CDR3 totals 15 residues. CDR1 and CDR2 from the germline V gene are MDHEN and SYDVKM. V gave up 2 bases and J gave up 5 bases, with 15 bases separating them. This CDR3 is CASSLPLGAGTEAFF. The CDR3 coding sequence is TGTGCCAGCAGTTTACCCCTCGGGGCGGGGACTGAAGCTTTCTTT.

This clone appeared a single time. V is TRBV2 and J is TRBJ1-5; 7 nucleotides line up with TRBD1. Germline V gene sequence: CDR1 SNHLY, CDR2 FYNNEI. The CDR3 loop spans 13 amino acids. The CDR3 region is CAAKTGREQPQHF. In DNA, the CDR3 is TGTGCAGCCAAGACAGGGAGGGAACAGCCCCAGCATTTT.

The table lists this clone with a count of one. The chain joins TRBV30 to TRBJ1-4; D possibly corresponds to TRBD1 (5 bases). Germline-derived CDR1 and CDR2 are GTSNPN and SVGIG (reference sequence). V was clipped by 2 bases and J by 0 bases, with 10 bases between them. CDR3 length equals 15 residues. The CDR3 loop reads CAWSHGGTTNEKLFF. DNA for the CDR3: TGTGCCTGGAGTCATGGGGGGACAACTAATGAAAAACTGTTTTTT.

Comment on this clone: Additional DNA sequences in this sample encode the identical CDR3. The chain uses TRBV5-1 and TRBJ2-1; maybe TRBD2 (6 bases). Germline V gene data show CDR1 as SGHRS and CDR2 as YFSETQ. Trimming left V 3 bases short and J 3 bases short, with 7 bases between. The CDR3 sequence is 13 residues long. CDR3 DNA sequence: TGCGCCAGCAGCTCCGGGGGCTACAATGAGCAGTTCTTC. Translating it yields CASSSGGYNEQFF.

CDR3 sequence (DNA): TGTGCCAGCAGCTTAGAGGCGAGGTCCGGAAACACCATATATTTT. As protein: CASSLEARSGNTIYF. The chain uses TRBV7-2 and TRBJ1-3, with D hard to call. The CDR3 has 15 residues. Trimming left V 1 base short and J 4 bases short, with 11 bases between. Germline V lookup: CDR1 SGHTA, CDR2 FQGNSA.

This chain links TRBV2 with TRBJ2-2; 8 bases fit TRBD2. The CDR3 covers 14 residues. V lost 7 bases and J lost 4; bases outside the gene matches: 5. In germline, CDR1 is SNHLY, CDR2 FYNNEI. The CDR3 is CASNSGVPTGELFF. CDR3 bases: TGTGCCAGCAATAGCGGGGTTCCCACCGGGGAGCTGTTTTTT.

The V and J genes are TRBV7-2 and TRBJ2-7; D may be TRBD2 (6 bases). Trimming removed 5 bases from V and 7 bases from J, with 24 bases in between. CDR3 length: 16 residues. CDR1 is SGHTA, CDR2 FQGNSA, per germline. The CDR3: CASSRQGGRSGGEQYF. CDR3 bases: TGTGCCAGCAGCCGTCAGGGAGGTCGATCCGGTGGGGAGCAGTACTTC.

This clone was observed once. DNA of the CDR3: TGTGCCAGCAGCTTCGCCGGCCAGAGACGGGGGGAGCAGTACTTC. Amino acid sequence: CASSFAGQRRGEQYF. The rearrangement links TRBV5-4 to TRBJ2-7, with D possibly TRBD2 on 6 matching bases. Germline V gene lookup returns CDR1 SGHNT and CDR2 YYREEE (reference sequence). This CDR3 contains 15 residues. V lost 2 bases to trimming and J lost 7 bases, with 19 bases between them.

This chain joins TRBV30 and TRBJ1-1; possible D gene TRBD1, 5 bases. The length of the CDR3 is 13 residues. From germline, CDR1 is GTSNPN and CDR2 SVGIG (reference sequence). V lost 3 bases, J lost 3 bases, and 11 bases lay in between. For the CDR3, the DNA is TGTGCCTGGAGGACAGACTACTACACTGAAGCTTTCTTT. It specifies CAWRTDYYTEAFF.

This clone was observed at least ten times. The chain carries TRBV7-6 and TRBJ1-1, with D possibly being TRBD1 (6 bases). The V gene's germline CDR1 is SGHVS and CDR2 FNYEAQ. The V end lost 0 bases, the J end lost 0 bases, and 11 bases lay between the germline ends. The CDR3 runs to 16 residues. The chain's CDR3 is CASSLAQGRVNTEAFF. The DNA for the CDR3 is TGTGCCAGCAGCTTAGCGCAGGGGAGGGTGAACACTGAAGCTTTCTTT. Using reference TRBV7-6 and TRBJ1-1 for the parts outside the CDR3, the full variable domain is GAGVSQSPRYKVTKRGQDVALRCDPISGHVSLYWYRQALGQGPEFLTYFNYEAQQDKSGLPNDRFSAERPEGSISTLTIQRTEQRDSAMYRCASSLAQGRVNTEAFFGQGTRLTVV.

The count of this clone is one. The rearrangement links TRBV30 to TRBJ2-3; D not certain. V gave up 2 bases and J gave up 6 bases, with 3 bases separating them. CDR1 is GTSNPN and CDR2 is SVGIG in the germline V gene (reference sequence). The CDR3 extends over 10 amino acids. In nucleotides, the CDR3 is TGTGCCTGGAGTTACGATACGCAGTATTTT. Its protein product is CAWSYDTQYF.

The chain links TRBV2 to TRBJ2-5; 10 nucleotides match TRBD2. This CDR3 has 16 residues. Germline trimming cut 3 bases from V and 4 bases from J; bases unmatched to any gene: 8. CDR1 SNHLY and CDR2 FYNNEI come from the germline V gene. CDR3 bases: TGTGCCAGCAGTGATCGGAGCGGGAGGGGGGTAGAGACCCAGTACTTC. Translated, it gives CASSDRSGRGVETQYF.

This clone was detected only once. The rearrangement links TRBV19 to TRBJ2-2; possible D gene TRBD1, 6 bases. Germline V gene data show CDR1 as LNHDA and CDR2 as SQIVND (reference sequence). The germline V and J ends were trimmed by 5 bases and 7 bases, with 17 bases remaining between them. The CDR3 runs 15 residues. CDR3 bases: TGTGCCAGTAGTCAAAGGACAGCTGGGGGCGGGGAGCTGTTTTTT. As protein: CASSQRTAGGGELFF.

The chain joins TRBV19 to TRBJ2-7, with 9 bases fitting TRBD2. J gave up 2 bases and V 0 bases, and 5 bases lay outside the gene matches. This CDR3 is built from 16 residues. The germline V gene has CDR1 LNHDA and CDR2 SQIVND (reference sequence). In DNA, the CDR3 is TGTGCCAGTAGTATAGATCTTAGCGGGAGTCCCTACGAGCAGTACTTC. Translated, it gives CASSIDLSGSPYEQYF.